A selection of T cell receptor beta chains follows, all from one sample in a study of brain metastases from non-small cell lung cancer. The repertoire was sequenced with immunoSEQ multiplex PCR; TCRdb's copy has only in-frame clones and lacks some. The sample gives about 1,200 clones, 83% of which show up once; 9.5% to 15% is in the top ten. Sequencing was done on a sample of tissue from a brain metastasis. These receptor sequences come from a donor over 35 with non-small cell lung cancer. Both conserved end residues are part of each CDR3. A D gene is named only where the DNA matches it firmly. Where a row states a size, it is once, few, many or the class of an expanded clone; other rows omit it.

v_gene	d_gene	j_gene	abundance	len	CDR3aa	CDR3nt
TRBV28	.	TRBJ1-5	.	14	CASSQDYSNQPQHF	TGTGCCAGCAGCCAGGATTATAGCAATCAGCCCCAGCATTTT
TRBV4-1	.	TRBJ1-2	.	14	CASSHFWAFYGYTF	TGCGCCAGCAGCCACTTTTGGGCTTTCTATGGCTACACCTTC
TRBV25-1	.	TRBJ1-1	.	14	CASSPGAGLAEAFF	TGTGCCAGCAGCCCGGGGGCAGGTTTGGCTGAAGCTTTCTTT
TRBV7-8	.	TRBJ1-4	.	16	CASSLEQSWGNEKLFF	TGTGCCAGCAGCTTGGAACAGAGCTGGGGGAATGAAAAACTGTTTTTT
TRBV2	TRBD2	TRBJ2-1	.	16	CASSEAPSGNYNEQFF	TGTGCCAGCAGTGAAGCCCCTAGCGGAAACTACAATGAGCAGTTCTTC
TRBV7-9	.	TRBJ1-1	.	13	CASSLDRGAEAFF	TGTGCCAGCAGCTTAGACAGAGGGGCTGAAGCTTTCTTT
TRBV24-1	TRBD1	TRBJ2-4	.	17	CATSDPSPGQAENIQYF	TGTGCCACCAGTGACCCATCCCCGGGACAGGCCGAAAACATTCAGTACTTC
TRBV10-3	.	TRBJ2-1	.	13	CATLAEGVYEQFF	TGTGCCACCCTGGCGGAGGGGGTATATGAGCAGTTCTTC
TRBV30	.	TRBJ2-7	.	17	CAWSVGLDSAYHNEQYF	TGTGCCTGGAGTGTAGGGTTGGACAGTGCTTACCACAACGAGCAGTACTTC
TRBV28	.	TRBJ1-5	.	13	CASSRALGRSQHF	TGTGCCAGCAGCCGAGCACTAGGGAGGTCCCAGCATTTT
TRBV4-1	TRBD1	TRBJ1-2	.	17	CASSQFQDRGRTYGYTF	TGCGCCAGCAGCCAATTCCAGGACAGGGGGCGCACCTATGGCTACACCTTC
TRBV7-3	.	TRBJ1-1	few	16	CASSLGITGRDTEAFF	TGTGCCAGCAGCTTAGGCATCACAGGGCGGGACACTGAAGCTTTCTTT
TRBV7-2	.	TRBJ2-3	.	15	CASRPPDMRRDTQYF	TGTGCCAGCAGGCCCCCAGACATGAGGAGAGATACGCAGTATTTT
TRBV5-1	.	TRBJ1-5	.	13	CASSLASNQPQHF	TGCGCCAGCAGCTTGGCCTCCAATCAGCCCCAGCATTTT
TRBV6-2/TRBV6-3	.	TRBJ2-2	.	15	CASSSPLVGTGELFF	TGTGCCAGCAGCTCGCCCTTAGTGGGCACCGGGGAGCTGTTTTTT
TRBV19	.	TRBJ1-1	.	14	CASSIDSLNTEAFF	TGTGCCAGTAGTATCGACAGCTTGAACACTGAAGCTTTCTTT
TRBV6-2/TRBV6-3	TRBD2	TRBJ2-5	few	16	CASSSLTSGTQETQYF	TGTGCCAGCAGTTCCCTGACTAGCGGGACCCAAGAGACCCAGTACTTC
TRBV5-1	.	TRBJ1-6	.	15	CASSSGTPGGSPLHF	TGCGCCAGCAGCAGTGGCACTCCGGGGGGGTCACCCCTCCACTTT
TRBV18	.	TRBJ2-7	.	14	CASSLTEGIYEQYF	TGTGCCAGCTCACTGACGGAGGGGATCTACGAGCAGTACTTC
TRBV19	.	TRBJ1-3	.	11	CASSIGNTIYF	TGTGCCAGTAGTATCGGAAACACCATATATTTT
TRBV27	TRBD1	TRBJ1-3	.	17	CASSLRGQGPSGNTIYF	TGTGCCAGCAGTTTACGGGGACAGGGCCCCTCTGGAAACACCATATATTTT
TRBV6-5	.	TRBJ2-6	.	15	CASSRDSSGANVLTF	TGTGCCAGCAGCCGGGATAGCTCTGGGGCCAACGTCCTGACTTTC
TRBV4-1	TRBD2	TRBJ2-5	few	17	CASSQVSSGGLRETQYF	TGCGCCAGCAGCCAAGTCAGTAGCGGGGGTTTACGAGAGACCCAGTACTTC
TRBV7-7	.	TRBJ2-1	.	15	CASSADGSSYNEQFF	TGTGCCAGCAGCGCGGACGGTAGCTCCTACAATGAGCAGTTCTTC
TRBV19	TRBD2	TRBJ2-1	large	15	CASSMTSGDYNEQFF	TGTGCCAGTAGTATGACTAGCGGGGACTACAATGAGCAGTTCTTC
TRBV29-1	TRBD2	TRBJ2-3	.	15	CSVTVGAGGADTQYF	TGCAGCGTCACCGTAGGGGCGGGGGGCGCAGATACGCAGTATTTT
TRBV14	TRBD1	TRBJ1-2	.	14	CASSQIGQGYGYTF	TGTGCCAGCAGCCAGATTGGACAGGGTTATGGCTACACCTTC
TRBV7-8	.	TRBJ2-1	few	16	CASSPSGGTYYNEQFF	TGTGCCAGCAGCCCGTCAGGCGGGACTTACTACAATGAGCAGTTCTTC
TRBV7-9	TRBD2	TRBJ2-7	.	15	CASSGTSGGTYEQYF	TGTGCCAGCAGCGGGACTAGCGGGGGTACCTACGAGCAGTACTTC
TRBV27	.	TRBJ2-1	.	15	CASTDSSDSYNEQFF	TGTGCCAGCACTGATAGCTCGGACAGTTACAATGAGCAGTTCTTC
TRBV9	.	TRBJ1-3	.	15	CASSTGQYSGNTIYF	TGTGCCAGCAGCACTGGACAGTACTCTGGAAACACCATATATTTT
TRBV7-8	.	TRBJ1-2	.	14	CASSPSLDRNGYTF	TGTGCCAGCAGCCCAAGCTTAGACAGAAATGGCTACACCTTC